Only one count was recorded for the clone carrying this T cell receptor (beta chain). Germline V gene data show CDR1 as MNHEY and CDR2 as SVGEGT. Deletions cut 5 bases from V and 1 base from J, with 5 bases between. The CDR3 totals 12 residues. As processed by the authors: Amplification of reference gene primers was used by the study to estimate nucleated cell counts. Libraries were prepared by immunoSEQ multiplex PCR; TCRdb keeps only in-frame clonotypes and omits some of them. V and J calls and clone size come straight from that table; D and trimming were deduced from the DNA. The sample holds about 28,000 clones; under 85% are singletons and the top ten take over 30%. The data derive from a study of blood T cell repertoires in COVID-19. Across the whole study: The samples span acute and convalescent COVID-19 from the United States, Italy and Spain. The analysed material was cDNA or gDNA that came from T cells, B-cell-depleted T cells, or PBMCs.

This TCR came from a man aged 65 to 79 with acute or convalescent COVID-19. This chain joins TRBV6-2 or TRBV6-3 and TRBJ1-2, with D hard to call. What was sequenced was peripheral blood. The CDR3 DNA reads as TGTGCCAGCAGTCAGTTTAACTATGGCTACACCTTC. Residues: CASSQFNYGYTF.